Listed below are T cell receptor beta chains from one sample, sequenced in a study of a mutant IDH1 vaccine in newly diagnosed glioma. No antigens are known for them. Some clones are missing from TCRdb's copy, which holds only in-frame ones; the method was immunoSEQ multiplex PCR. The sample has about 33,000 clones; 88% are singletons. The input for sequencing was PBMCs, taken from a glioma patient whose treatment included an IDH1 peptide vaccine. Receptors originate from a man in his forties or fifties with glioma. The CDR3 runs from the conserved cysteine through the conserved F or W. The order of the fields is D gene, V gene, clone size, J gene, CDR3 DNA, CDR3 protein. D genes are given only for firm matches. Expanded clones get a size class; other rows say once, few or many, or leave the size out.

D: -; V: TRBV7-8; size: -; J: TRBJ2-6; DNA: TGTGCCAGCGGCTCCAACAGGGCTATAAGTGCCAACGTCCTGACTTTC; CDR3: CASGSNRAISANVLTF
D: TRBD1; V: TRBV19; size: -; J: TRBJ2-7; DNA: TGTGCCAGTAGTTCCGGACAGGGCTACGAGCAGTACTTC; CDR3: CASSSGQGYEQYF
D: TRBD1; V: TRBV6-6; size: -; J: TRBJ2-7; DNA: TGTGCCAGCAGTCTTTACCCGGGGACAGTCTCCTACGAGCAGTACTTC; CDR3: CASSLYPGTVSYEQYF
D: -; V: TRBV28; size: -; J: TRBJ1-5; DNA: TGTGCCAGCAGTAAACAGGGATCCGAAACCTATAGCAATCAGCCCCAGCATTTT; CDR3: CASSKQGSETYSNQPQHF
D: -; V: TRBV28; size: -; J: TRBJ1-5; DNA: TGTGCCAGCAGGGACATGAATCAGCCCCAGCATTTT; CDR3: CASRDMNQPQHF
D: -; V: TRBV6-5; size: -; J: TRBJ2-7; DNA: TGTGCCAGCAGTTCGCCCAGGGATGGTGTCTACGAGCAGTACTTC; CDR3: CASSSPRDGVYEQYF
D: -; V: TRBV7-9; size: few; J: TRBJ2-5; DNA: TGTGCCAGCAGCTTAGCGTCCGGGAGCGAGACCCAGTACTTC; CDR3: CASSLASGSETQYF
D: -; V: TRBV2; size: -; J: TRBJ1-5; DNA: TGTGCCAGCAGTGTGGATGGGAATCAGCCCCAGCATTTT; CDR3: CASSVDGNQPQHF
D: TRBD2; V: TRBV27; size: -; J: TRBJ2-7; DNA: TGTGCCAGCAGTTTGGTAGCGGGAGGATCCTACGAGCAGTACTTC; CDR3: CASSLVAGGSYEQYF
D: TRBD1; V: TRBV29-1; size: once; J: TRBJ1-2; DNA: TGCAGCGTGGAAACGGGACAGAGCTATGGCTACACCTTC; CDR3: CSVETGQSYGYTF
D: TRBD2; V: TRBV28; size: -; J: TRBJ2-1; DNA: TGTGCCAGCAGTCTACTAGCGGCTACATACAATGAGCAGTTCTTC; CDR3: CASSLLAATYNEQFF
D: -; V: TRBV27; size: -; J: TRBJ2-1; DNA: TGTGCCAGCAGTCCATGGAACGGGAACTCCTACAATGAGCAGTTCTTC; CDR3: CASSPWNGNSYNEQFF
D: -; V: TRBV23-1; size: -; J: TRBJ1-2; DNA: TGCGCCAGCAGTCTTAGCCGCTGGAACTATGGCTACACCTTC; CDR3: CASSLSRWNYGYTF
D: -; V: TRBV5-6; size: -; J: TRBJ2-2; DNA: TGTGCCAGCAGCTTGTCCTTGAACGGGTTCGGGGAGCTGTTTTTT; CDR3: CASSLSLNGFGELFF
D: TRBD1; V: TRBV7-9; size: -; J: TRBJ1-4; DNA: TGTGCCAGCAGCTTGGGACAGGGGGCAGGTGAAAAACTGTTTTTT; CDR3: CASSLGQGAGEKLFF
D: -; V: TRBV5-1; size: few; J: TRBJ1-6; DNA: TGCGCCAGCAGCGAACAGACGGGGAATTCACCCCTCCACTTT; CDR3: CASSEQTGNSPLHF
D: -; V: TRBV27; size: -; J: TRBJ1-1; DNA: TGTGCCAGCAGTTTATCGAGGACCGCTCGGGGGGCTGAAGCTTTCTTT; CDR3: CASSLSRTARGAEAFF
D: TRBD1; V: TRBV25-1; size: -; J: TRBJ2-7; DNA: TGTGCCAGCAGGGGACAGGGGGCTCTACGGGAGCAGTACTTC; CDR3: CASRGQGALREQYF
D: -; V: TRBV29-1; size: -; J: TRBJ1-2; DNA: TGCAGCGTTGGGTCCGGGTTCAATGGCTACACCTTC; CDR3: CSVGSGFNGYTF
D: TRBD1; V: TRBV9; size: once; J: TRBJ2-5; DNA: TGTGCCAGCAGCACGAACAGGGGGCTAGGGGAGACCCAGTACTTC; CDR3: CASSTNRGLGETQYF
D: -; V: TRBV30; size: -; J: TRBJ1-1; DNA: TGTGCCTGGAGTTTCAAAGGGGGGATTGAAGCTTTCTTT; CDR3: CAWSFKGGIEAFF
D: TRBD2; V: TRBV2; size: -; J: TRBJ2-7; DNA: TGTGCCAGCAGTTCTGGACTAGCCTACGAGCAGTACTTC; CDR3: CASSSGLAYEQYF
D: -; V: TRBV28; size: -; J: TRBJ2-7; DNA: TGTGCCAGCAGTCCGACCCCAACCTACGAGCAGTACTTC; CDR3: CASSPTPTYEQYF
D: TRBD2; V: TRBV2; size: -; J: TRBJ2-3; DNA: TGTGCCAGCAGCCCTGGGACTAGCGGGAGGTACACGCAGTATTTT; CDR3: CASSPGTSGRYTQYF
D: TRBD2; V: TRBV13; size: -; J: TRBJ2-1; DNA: TGTGCCAGCAGCGAAGGACTAGCGAGCAATGAGCAGTTCTTC; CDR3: CASSEGLASNEQFF
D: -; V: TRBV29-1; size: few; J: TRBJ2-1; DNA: TGCAGCGCTCGTTTTTACAATGAGCAGTTCTTC; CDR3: CSARFYNEQFF